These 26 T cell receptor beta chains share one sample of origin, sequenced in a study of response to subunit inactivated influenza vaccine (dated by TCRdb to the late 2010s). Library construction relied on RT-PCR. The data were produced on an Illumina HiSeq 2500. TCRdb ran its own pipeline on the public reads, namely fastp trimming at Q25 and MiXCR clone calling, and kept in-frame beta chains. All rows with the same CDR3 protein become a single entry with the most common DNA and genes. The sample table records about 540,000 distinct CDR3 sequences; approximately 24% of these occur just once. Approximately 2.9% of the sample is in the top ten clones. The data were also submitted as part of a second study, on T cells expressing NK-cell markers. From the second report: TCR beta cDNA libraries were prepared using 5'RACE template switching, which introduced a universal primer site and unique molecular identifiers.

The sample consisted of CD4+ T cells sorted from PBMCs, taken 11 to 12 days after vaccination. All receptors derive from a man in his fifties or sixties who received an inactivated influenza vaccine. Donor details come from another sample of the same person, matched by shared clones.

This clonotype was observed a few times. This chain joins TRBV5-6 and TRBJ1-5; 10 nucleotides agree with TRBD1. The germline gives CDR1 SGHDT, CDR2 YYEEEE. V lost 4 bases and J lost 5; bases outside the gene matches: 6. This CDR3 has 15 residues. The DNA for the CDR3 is TGTGCCAGCAGCCTGACAGGGGGCAGGGATCAGCCCCAGCATTTT. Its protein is CASSLTGGRDQPQHF.

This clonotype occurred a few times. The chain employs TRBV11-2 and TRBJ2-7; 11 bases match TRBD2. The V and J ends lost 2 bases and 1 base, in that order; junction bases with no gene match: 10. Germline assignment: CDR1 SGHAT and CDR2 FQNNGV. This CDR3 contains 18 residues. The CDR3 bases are TGTGCCAGCAGCTTAAGGGCCCCTAGCGGGAGGCTATCCTACGAGCAGTACTTC. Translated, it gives CASSLRAPSGRLSYEQYF. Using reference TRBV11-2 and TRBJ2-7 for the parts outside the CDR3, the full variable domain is EAGVAQSPRYKIIEKRQSVAFWCNPISGHATLYWYQQILGQGPKLLIQFQNNGVVDDSQLPKDRFSAERLKGVDSTLKIQPAKLEDSAVYLCASSLRAPSGRLSYEQYFGPGTRLTVT.

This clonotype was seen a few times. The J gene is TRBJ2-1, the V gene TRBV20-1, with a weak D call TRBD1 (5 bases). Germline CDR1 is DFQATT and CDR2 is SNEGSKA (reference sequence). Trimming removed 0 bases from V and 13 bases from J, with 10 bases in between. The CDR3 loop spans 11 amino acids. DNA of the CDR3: TGCAGTGCTAGAGATACAGGAATACAGTTCTTC. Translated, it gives CSARDTGIQFF.

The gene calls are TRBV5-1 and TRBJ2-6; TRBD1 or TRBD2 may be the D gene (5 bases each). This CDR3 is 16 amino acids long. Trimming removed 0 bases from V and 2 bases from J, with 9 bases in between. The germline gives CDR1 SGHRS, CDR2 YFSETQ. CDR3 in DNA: TGCGCCAGCAGCTTGGGAGGGGCGACTGGGGCCAACGTCCTGACTTTC. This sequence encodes CASSLGGATGANVLTF.

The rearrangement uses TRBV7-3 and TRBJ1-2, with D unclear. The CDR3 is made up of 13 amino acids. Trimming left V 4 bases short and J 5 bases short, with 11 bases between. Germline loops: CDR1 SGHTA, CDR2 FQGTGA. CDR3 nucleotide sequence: TGTGCCAGCAGCTCCTCAGACGGGTATGGCTACACCTTC. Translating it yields CASSSSDGYGYTF.

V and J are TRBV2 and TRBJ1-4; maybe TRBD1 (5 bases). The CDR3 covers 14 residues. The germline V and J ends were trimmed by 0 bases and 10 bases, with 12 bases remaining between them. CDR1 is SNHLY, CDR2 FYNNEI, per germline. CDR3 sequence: CASSEALGVVKLFF. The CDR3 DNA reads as TGTGCCAGCAGTGAAGCGTTAGGGGTTGTAAAACTGTTTTTT.

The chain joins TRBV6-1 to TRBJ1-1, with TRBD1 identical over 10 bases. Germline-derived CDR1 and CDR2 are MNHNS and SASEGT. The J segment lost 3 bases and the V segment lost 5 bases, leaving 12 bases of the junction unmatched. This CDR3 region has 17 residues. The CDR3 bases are TGTGCCAGCAGTCCTGGACAGGGGGGCCTTCTATACACTGAAGCTTTCTTT. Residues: CASSPGQGGLLYTEAFF.

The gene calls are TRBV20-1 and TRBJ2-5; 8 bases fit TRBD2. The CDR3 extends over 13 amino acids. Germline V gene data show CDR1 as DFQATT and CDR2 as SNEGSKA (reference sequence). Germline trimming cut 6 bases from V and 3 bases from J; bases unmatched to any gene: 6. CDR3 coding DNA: TGCAGTGCCCTAATTAGCGGGAAAGAGACCCAGTACTTC. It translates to CSALISGKETQYF.

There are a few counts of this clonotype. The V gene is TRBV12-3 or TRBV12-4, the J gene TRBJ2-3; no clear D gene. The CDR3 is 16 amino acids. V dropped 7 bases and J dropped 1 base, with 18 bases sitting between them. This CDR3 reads CASIPRQAARTDTQYF. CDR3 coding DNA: TGTGCCAGCATCCCAAGGCAGGCAGCCCGCACAGATACGCAGTATTTT.

As DNA, the CDR3 is TGCGCCAGCAGCTCGCAAGCGCGGGGGGGAACGGAGACCCAGTACTTC. Translation gives CASSSQARGGTETQYF. The rearrangement joins TRBV5-1 to TRBJ2-5, with TRBD2 matching 9 bases. Germline V gene sequence: CDR1 SGHRS, CDR2 YFSETQ. The CDR3 is made up of 16 amino acids. V dropped 3 bases and J dropped 5; count of bases not matched to a gene: 11.

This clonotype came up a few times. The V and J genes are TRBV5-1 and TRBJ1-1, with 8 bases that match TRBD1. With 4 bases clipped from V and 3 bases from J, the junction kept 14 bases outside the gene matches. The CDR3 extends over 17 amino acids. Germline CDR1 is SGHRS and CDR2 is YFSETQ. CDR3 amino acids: CASSGTGTGGGDTEAFF. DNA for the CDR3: TGCGCCAGCAGCGGCACCGGGACAGGTGGAGGAGACACTGAAGCTTTCTTT.

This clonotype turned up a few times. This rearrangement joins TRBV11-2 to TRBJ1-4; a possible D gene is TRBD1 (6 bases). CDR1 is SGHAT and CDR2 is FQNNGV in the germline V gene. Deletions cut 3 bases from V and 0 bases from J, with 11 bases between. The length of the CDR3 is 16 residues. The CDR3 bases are TGTGCCAGCAGCTTCGGGACACAGGCAACTAATGAAAAACTGTTTTTT. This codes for CASSFGTQATNEKLFF.

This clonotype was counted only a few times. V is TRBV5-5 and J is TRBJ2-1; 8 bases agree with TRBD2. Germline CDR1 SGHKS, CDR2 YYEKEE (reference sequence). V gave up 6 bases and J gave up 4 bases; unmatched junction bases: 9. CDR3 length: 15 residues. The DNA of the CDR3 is TGTGCCAGCAACCCTCAGGGACTAGGATACAATGAGCAGTTCTTC. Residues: CASNPQGLGYNEQFF.

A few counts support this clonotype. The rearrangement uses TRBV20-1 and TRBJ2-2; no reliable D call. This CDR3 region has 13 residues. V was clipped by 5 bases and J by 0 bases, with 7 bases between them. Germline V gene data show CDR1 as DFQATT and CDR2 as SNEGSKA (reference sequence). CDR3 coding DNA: TGCAGTGCTCGGGCTTCGAACACCGGGGAGCTGTTTTTT. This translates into CSARASNTGELFF.

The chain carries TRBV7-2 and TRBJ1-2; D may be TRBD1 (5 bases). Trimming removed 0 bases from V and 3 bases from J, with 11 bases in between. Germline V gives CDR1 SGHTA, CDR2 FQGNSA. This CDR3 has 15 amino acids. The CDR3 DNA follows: TGTGCCAGCAGCTTAGCGTGGGGCAGTGACTATGGCTACACCTTC. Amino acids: CASSLAWGSDYGYTF.

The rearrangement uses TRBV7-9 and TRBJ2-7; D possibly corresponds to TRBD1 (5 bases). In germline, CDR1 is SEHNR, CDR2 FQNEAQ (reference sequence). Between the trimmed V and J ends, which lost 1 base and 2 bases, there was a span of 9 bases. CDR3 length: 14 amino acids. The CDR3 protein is CASSLEGFPYEQYF. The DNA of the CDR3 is TGTGCCAGCAGCTTAGAGGGGTTCCCCTACGAGCAGTACTTC.

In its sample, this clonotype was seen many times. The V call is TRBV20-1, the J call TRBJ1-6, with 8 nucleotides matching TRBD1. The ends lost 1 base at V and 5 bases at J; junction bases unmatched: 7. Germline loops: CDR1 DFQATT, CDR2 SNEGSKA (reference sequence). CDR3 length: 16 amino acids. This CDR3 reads CSARAGGDTHNSPLHF. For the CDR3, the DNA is TGCAGTGCTAGAGCAGGGGGCGATACCCATAATTCACCCCTCCACTTT.

The CDR3 sequence: CASSVAGTGGEQFF. The CDR3 DNA reads as TGTGCCAGCAGCGTCGCGGGAACAGGGGGTGAGCAGTTCTTC. The chain carries TRBV9 and TRBJ2-1; 8 bases are shared with TRBD1. The length of the CDR3 is 14 residues. Per the germline V gene, CDR1 is SGDLS and CDR2 is YYNGEE. V lost 2 bases and J lost 9; bases outside the gene matches: 7.

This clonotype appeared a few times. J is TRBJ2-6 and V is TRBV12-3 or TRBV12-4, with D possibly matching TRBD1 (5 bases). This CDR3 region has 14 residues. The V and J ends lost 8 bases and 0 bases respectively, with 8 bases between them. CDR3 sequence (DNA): TGTGCCAGCTACAGGAGCTCTGGGGCCAACGTCCTGACTTTC. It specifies CASYRSSGANVLTF.

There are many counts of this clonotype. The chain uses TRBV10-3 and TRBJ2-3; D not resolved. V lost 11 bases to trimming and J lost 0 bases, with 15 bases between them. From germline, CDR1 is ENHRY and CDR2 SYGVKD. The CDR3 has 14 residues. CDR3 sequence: CAVRVDSSTDTQYF. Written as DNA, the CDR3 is TGTGCCGTCCGGGTCGACTCTAGCACAGATACGCAGTATTTT.

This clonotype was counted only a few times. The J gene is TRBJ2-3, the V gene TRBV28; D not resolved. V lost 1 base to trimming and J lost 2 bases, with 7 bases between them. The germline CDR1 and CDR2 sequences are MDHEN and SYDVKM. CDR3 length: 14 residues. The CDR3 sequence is CASSLSDTTDTQYF. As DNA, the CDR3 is TGTGCCAGCAGTTTATCTGACACCACAGATACGCAGTATTTT.

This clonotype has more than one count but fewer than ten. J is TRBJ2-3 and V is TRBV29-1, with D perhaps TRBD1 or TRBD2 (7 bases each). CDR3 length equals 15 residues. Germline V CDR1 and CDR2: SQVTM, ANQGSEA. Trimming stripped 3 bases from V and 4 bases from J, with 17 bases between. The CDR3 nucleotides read TGCAGCGTTGACTCCAGGGGGAGGGCCGCAGATACGCAGTATTTT. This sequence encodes CSVDSRGRAADTQYF.

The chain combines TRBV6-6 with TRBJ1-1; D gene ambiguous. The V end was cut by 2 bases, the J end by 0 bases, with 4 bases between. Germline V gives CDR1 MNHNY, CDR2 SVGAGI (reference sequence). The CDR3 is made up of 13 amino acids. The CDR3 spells CASSYAVNTEAFF. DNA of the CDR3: TGTGCCAGCAGTTACGCGGTGAACACTGAAGCTTTCTTT.

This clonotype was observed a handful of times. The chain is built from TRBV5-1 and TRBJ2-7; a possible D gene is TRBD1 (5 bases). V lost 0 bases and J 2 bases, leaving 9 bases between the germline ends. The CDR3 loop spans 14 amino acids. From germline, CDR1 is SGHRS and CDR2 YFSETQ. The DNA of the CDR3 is TGCGCCAGCAGCTTGGCACCAGGGACCTACGAGCAGTACTTC. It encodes CASSLAPGTYEQYF.

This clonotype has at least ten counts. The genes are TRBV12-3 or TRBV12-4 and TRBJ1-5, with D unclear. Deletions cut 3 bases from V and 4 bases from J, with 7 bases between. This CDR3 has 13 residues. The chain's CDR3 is CASSFLGNQPQHF. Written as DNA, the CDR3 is TGTGCCAGCAGTTTCTTGGGGAATCAGCCCCAGCATTTT.

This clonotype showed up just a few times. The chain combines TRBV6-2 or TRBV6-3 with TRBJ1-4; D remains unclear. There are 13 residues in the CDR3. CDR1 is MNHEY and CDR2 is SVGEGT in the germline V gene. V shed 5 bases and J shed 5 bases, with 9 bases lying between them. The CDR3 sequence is CASSNGRNEKLFF. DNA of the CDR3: TGTGCCAGCAGTAACGGACGGAATGAAAAACTGTTTTTT.